The next 32 T cell receptor beta chains were all read from a single sample in a study of OX40 agonist ivuxolimab in advanced cancers. Only in-frame clones appear in the TCRdb table, and some are missing; sequencing was by immunoSEQ multiplex PCR. Of about 91,000 clones in the sample, 80% to 85% were seen once. Sequences were derived from CD4+ or CD8+ T cells sorted from blood, sampled in a trial of the OX40 agonist ivuxolimab. These receptors all stem from an adult with an advanced solid tumor such as melanoma, head and neck, liver or kidney cancer.

The chain has TRBV20-1 and TRBJ2-1, with unresolved D. V gave up 6 bases and J gave up 6 bases, with 9 bases separating them. Germline V gene data show CDR1 as DFQATT and CDR2 as SNEGSKA (reference sequence). The CDR3 totals 11 residues. CDR3 coding DNA: TGCAGTGCCGAAGACCTCAATGAGCAGTTCTTC. Translation gives CSAEDLNEQFF.

CDR3 nucleotide sequence: TGTGCCAGCAGCCGGATTTCGAGGACTGGAAACACCATATATTTT. Its translation: CASSRISRTGNTIYF. The rearrangement links TRBV7-8 to TRBJ1-3; D unresolved. CDR1 SGHVS and CDR2 FQNEAQ come from the germline V gene. CDR3 size: 15 residues. Trimming removed 5 bases at V and 2 bases at J, with 13 bases between.

The chain recombines TRBV21-1 with TRBJ2-7. TRBV21-1 is recorded as a pseudogene. The CDR3 sequence is 11 residues long. For the CDR3, the DNA is TGTGCCAGTTCCCGGGGCTACGAGCAGTACGTC. Its protein product is CASSRGYEQYV.

The rearrangement joins TRBV5-8 to TRBJ2-5; 8 nucleotides agree with TRBD2. J was trimmed by 1 base and V by 2 bases; bases with no gene match: 4. This CDR3 has 15 amino acids. Looked up from germline, CDR1 is SGHTS and CDR2 is YDEGEE. DNA of the CDR3: TGTGCCAGCAGCTTTCCAAGCGGGGGCCAAGAGACCCAGTACTTC. Its translation is CASSFPSGGQETQYF.

The rearrangement uses TRBV7-2 and TRBJ1-4; D call uncertain. This CDR3 has 13 residues. Deletions cut 4 bases from V and 6 bases from J, with 9 bases between. CDR1 and CDR2 (germline): SGHTA, FQGNSA. CDR3 bases: TGTGCCAGCAGCTCTTTCAAGGATGAAAAACTGTTTTTT. Translating it yields CASSSFKDEKLFF.

CDR3 in DNA: TGTGCCAGTAGTATAGAAGGGACAGGGAATAGCAATCAGCCCCAGCATTTT. Translating it yields CASSIEGTGNSNQPQHF. This sequence joins TRBV19 and TRBJ1-5; TRBD1 agrees at 9 bases. The CDR3 runs 17 residues. Germline V gene lookup returns CDR1 LNHDA and CDR2 SQIVND (reference sequence). Losses at the gene ends were 0 bases for V and 0 bases for J; bases not matched to a gene: 3.

The chain links TRBV28 to TRBJ2-7; D is tentatively TRBD1 or TRBD2 (5 bases each). V dropped 4 bases and J dropped 6 bases, with 22 bases sitting between them. Germline CDR1 and CDR2: MDHEN and SYDVKM. The CDR3 is 16 residues long. This CDR3 is CASSSFLGQVAPEQYF. The CDR3 DNA reads TGTGCCAGCAGTTCCTTCTTGGGGCAGGTAGCGCCCGAGCAGTACTTC. The full variable domain, completed using reference TRBV28 and TRBJ2-7, is DVKVTQSSRYLVKRTGEKVFLECVQDMDHENMFWYRQDPGLGLRLIYFSYDVKMKEKGDIPEGYSVSREKKERFSLILESASTNQTSMYLCASSSFLGQVAPEQYFGPGTRLTVT.

The chain couples TRBV4-3 to TRBJ2-2; D may correspond to TRBD1 or TRBD2 (5 bases each). Germline CDR1 LGHNA, CDR2 YSLEER. The length of the CDR3 is 18 residues. Trimming cost V 4 bases and J 1 base, with 19 bases left between them. The CDR3 loop is CASSRRRQRGLNTGELFF. The CDR3 nucleotides read TGCGCCAGCAGCCGCCGGAGGCAGAGGGGTTTGAACACCGGGGAGCTGTTTTTT.

The rearrangement uses TRBV5-5 and TRBJ2-4; the D is unclear. CDR3 length: 11 residues. V lost 5 bases to trimming and J lost 7 bases, with 7 bases between them. Germline CDR1 reads SGHKS; CDR2 reads YYEKEE (reference sequence). The CDR3 DNA sequence: TGTGCCAGCAGTTCCGGGAACATTCAGTACTTC. Residues: CASSSGNIQYF.

The CDR3 DNA follows: TGTGCCAGCAGCTCTGGCGGGTCCACAGATACGCAGTATTTT. Amino acids: CASSSGGSTDTQYF. This rearrangement joins TRBV4-2 to TRBJ2-3, with D possibly matching TRBD2 (5 bases). The CDR3 runs 14 residues. Germline loops: CDR1 LGHNA, CDR2 YNFKEQ. V lost 5 bases, J lost 2 bases, and 11 bases lay in between.

The chain uses TRBV5-1 and TRBJ1-1; D is possibly TRBD1 (5 bases). V dropped 2 bases and J dropped 0 bases, with 14 bases sitting between them. CDR1 is SGHRS, CDR2 YFSETQ, per germline. CDR3 length: 16 residues. The CDR3 region is CASSFGLTVMNTEAFF. The CDR3 coding sequence is TGCGCCAGCAGCTTCGGATTGACAGTCATGAACACTGAAGCTTTCTTT.

This clone has only a few counts. The rearrangement joins TRBV5-1 to TRBJ1-6, with no clear D. The V gene lost 7 bases and the J gene lost 5 bases, with 13 bases spanning the gap. The CDR3 length is 14 residues. Germline CDR1 is SGHRS and CDR2 is YFSETQ. The CDR3 sequence: CASHADGDNSPLHF. CDR3 nucleotides: TGCGCCAGCCACGCGGACGGGGATAATTCACCCCTCCACTTT.

V is TRBV2 and J is TRBJ1-1; TRBD1 agrees at 8 bases. The CDR3 has 15 residues. The V gene end was trimmed by 6 bases and the J gene end by 1 base; junction bases not matched to a gene: 7. The germline CDR1 and CDR2 sequences are SNHLY and FYNNEI. CDR3 bases: TGTGCCAGCAGGTCCCAGGGGGCGAGGAACACTGAAGCTTTCTTT. It yields the protein CASRSQGARNTEAFF.

This clone has just a few counts. The J gene is TRBJ2-3, the V gene TRBV2, with a weak D call TRBD2 (5 bases). CDR1 is SNHLY, CDR2 FYNNEI, per germline. The length of the CDR3 is 14 residues. Trimming cost V 8 bases and J 6 bases, with 18 bases left between them. Here the CDR3 DNA reads TGTGCCAGCGGAGCCCAGCGGAAAAGGGATACGCAGTATTTT. The encoded protein is CASGAQRKRDTQYF.

The chain has TRBV4-2 and TRBJ2-7; 7 nucleotides align to TRBD2. CDR3 size: 15 residues. Germline assignment: CDR1 LGHNA and CDR2 YNFKEQ. The ends lost 1 base at V and 2 bases at J; junction bases unmatched: 5. This CDR3 is CASSQGQRGTYEQYF. The CDR3 nucleotides are TGTGCCAGCAGCCAAGGACAGCGGGGTACCTACGAGCAGTACTTC.

The chain is built from TRBV28 and TRBJ1-1; 8 bases are a match to TRBD1. The trim removed 4 bases at V and 4 bases at J, leaving 5 bases unmatched. From germline, CDR1 is MDHEN and CDR2 SYDVKM. This CDR3 is built from 14 residues. The CDR3 DNA reads TGTGCCAGCAGTTGGGGGACAGGAGCCACTGAAGCTTTCTTT. Its translation: CASSWGTGATEAFF.

This rearrangement joins TRBV19 to TRBJ1-6; 8 nucleotides match TRBD1. This CDR3 comprises 16 residues. Germline V gene lookup returns CDR1 LNHDA and CDR2 SQIVND (reference sequence). Germline trimming cut 9 bases from V and 0 bases from J; bases unmatched to any gene: 7. For the CDR3, the DNA is TGTGCCAGCAGCACCGGGACAGGCTCCTATAATTCACCCCTCCACTTT. Its translation: CASSTGTGSYNSPLHF.

This clone was observed once. The chain joins TRBV15 to TRBJ2-5, with 8 nucleotides matching TRBD1. V shed 4 bases, J shed 9 bases, and the junction held 10 bases outside the gene matches. Per the germline V gene, CDR1 is LNHNV and CDR2 is YYDKDF (reference sequence). CDR3 length: 14 residues. DNA of the CDR3: TGTGCCACCAGCAAAACGGACAGGGCTAATGCCCAGTACTTC. Its translation: CATSKTDRANAQYF. Together with reference TRBV15 and TRBJ2-5, the CDR3 gives the full variable domain: DAMVIQNPRYQVTQFGKPVTLSCSQTLNHNVMYWYQQKSSQAPKLLFHYYDKDFNNEADTPDNFQSRRPNTSFCFLDIRSPGLGDTAMYLCATSKTDRANAQYFGPGTRLLVL.

This clone occurred a few times. The chain uses TRBV4-2 and TRBJ1-2; D uncertain. Germline lookup yields CDR1 LGHNA and CDR2 YNFKEQ. The CDR3 loop spans 14 amino acids. V was cut by 0 bases and J by 7 bases, with 12 bases left in between. The CDR3 is CASSQDGRPIGYTF. The CDR3 DNA sequence: TGTGCCAGCAGCCAAGATGGGCGGCCGATTGGCTACACCTTC.

The chain carries TRBV6-6 and TRBJ1-1; D unresolved. The V end was cut by 6 bases, the J end by 7 bases, with 12 bases between. Germline V gene sequence: CDR1 MNHNY, CDR2 SVGAGI (reference sequence). This CDR3 contains 12 residues. The CDR3 loop reads CASSRSLVEAFF. CDR3 DNA: TGTGCCAGCAGCCGCTCTCTCGTTGAAGCTTTCTTT.

In this sample, this clone turned up once. The chain uses TRBV2 and TRBJ2-7; no clear D gene. V was shortened by 6 bases and J by 1 base, with 10 bases between the two germline ends. The CDR3 length is 13 residues. Germline lookup yields CDR1 SNHLY and CDR2 FYNNEI. Here the CDR3 DNA reads TGTGCCAGCAGACAAGCTCCGTCCTACGAGCAGTACGTC. Translating gives CASRQAPSYEQYV.

The chain couples TRBV25-1 to TRBJ2-3; 7 bases line up with TRBD2. The trim removed 3 bases at V and 13 bases at J, leaving 10 bases unmatched. Per the germline V gene, CDR1 is MGHDK and CDR2 is SYGVNS. This CDR3 region has 13 residues. The CDR3 coding sequence is TGTGCCAGCAGTGAGAGGGGAGGGAGTGATAAGTATTTT. Translation: CASSERGGSDKYF. The variable domain in full, with the rest retrieved from reference TRBV25-1 and TRBJ2-3, is EADIYQTPRYLVIGTGKKITLECSQTMGHDKMYWYQQDPGMELHLIHYSYGVNSTEKGDLSSESTVSRIRTEHFPLTLESARPSHTSQYLCASSERGGSDKYFGPGTRLTVL.

V usage is TRBV4-2 and J usage is TRBJ2-5; 9 bases agree with TRBD2. This CDR3 is built from 15 residues. Germline lookup yields CDR1 LGHNA and CDR2 YNFKEQ. V gave up 4 bases and J gave up 4 bases; unmatched junction bases: 7. This CDR3 reads CASSPNSGGAETQYF. The CDR3 DNA reads TGTGCCAGCAGCCCTAATAGCGGGGGCGCAGAGACCCAGTACTTC.

This chain joins TRBV5-6 and TRBJ2-1; 9 bases match TRBD2. V trimming: 0 bases; J trimming: 5 bases; junction bases outside the gene matches: 3. The germline V gene has CDR1 SGHDT and CDR2 YYEEEE. The CDR3 is 15 amino acids. CDR3 in DNA: TGTGCCAGCAGCTTGGGACTAGCGGAGGACAATGAGCAGTTCTTC. Translation gives CASSLGLAEDNEQFF.

The V and J genes are TRBV25-1 and TRBJ2-7; no clear D gene. V shed 4 bases and J shed 0 bases, with 10 bases lying between them. This CDR3 spans 14 amino acids. Germline V gene sequence: CDR1 MGHDK, CDR2 SYGVNS. The CDR3 protein is CASSGGGFSYEQYF. DNA for the CDR3: TGTGCCAGCAGTGGCGGCGGTTTCTCCTACGAGCAGTACTTC.

The chain is built from TRBV5-6 and TRBJ1-2, with D possibly TRBD1 on 6 matching bases. The CDR3 runs to 16 residues. Looked up from germline, CDR1 is SGHDT and CDR2 is YYEEEE. V was shortened by 3 bases and J by 6 bases, with 21 bases between the two germline ends. The CDR3 DNA sequence: TGTGCCAGCAGCTCGAGACTCAATGGGGGCAATGATGGCTACACCTTC. As protein: CASSSRLNGGNDGYTF.

The gene calls are TRBV6-5 and TRBJ2-5; D unclear. This CDR3 is built from 14 residues. CDR1 and CDR2 from the germline V gene are MNHEY and SVGAGI. The V end was cut by 4 bases, the J end by 0 bases, with 9 bases between. The CDR3 coding sequence is TGTGCCAGCAGTTCCAGTATGCACCAAGAGACCCAGTACTTC. It specifies CASSSSMHQETQYF.

The CDR3 nucleotides are TGTGCCAGCAGCTCCATCACTAGCGGGACGGGAGAGACCCAGTACTTC. Protein product: CASSSITSGTGETQYF. The chain recombines TRBV11-2 with TRBJ2-5; 10 bases line up with TRBD2. Germline CDR1 is SGHAT and CDR2 is FQNNGV. The J segment lost 4 bases and the V segment lost 4 bases, leaving 9 bases of the junction unmatched. This CDR3 region has 16 residues.

The V gene is TRBV28, the J gene TRBJ1-1; D not resolved. The germline CDR1 and CDR2 sequences are MDHEN and SYDVKM. V dropped 10 bases and J dropped 7 bases, with 19 bases sitting between them. The CDR3 totals 13 residues. In DNA, the CDR3 is TGTGCCACCGACATCGGAACCCAGCGTGAAGCTTTCTTT. Translating it yields CATDIGTQREAFF. Full variable domain (remainder filled in from reference TRBV28 and TRBJ1-1): DVKVTQSSRYLVKRTGEKVFLECVQDMDHENMFWYRQDPGLGLRLIYFSYDVKMKEKGDIPEGYSVSREKKERFSLILESASTNQTSMYLCATDIGTQREAFFGQGTRLTVV.

A few counts support this clone. The rearrangement links TRBV10-1 to TRBJ1-3; D is perhaps TRBD1 (5 bases). The CDR3 covers 15 residues. Deletions cut 0 bases from V and 2 bases from J, with 8 bases between. Per the germline V gene, CDR1 is WNHNN and CDR2 is SYGVQD (reference sequence). The DNA for the CDR3 is TGCGCCAGCAGTGAGTCCCAGGGAGCTGGAAACACCATATATTTT. Amino acid sequence: CASSESQGAGNTIYF.

The chain is built from TRBV5-1 and TRBJ2-7; TRBD2 agrees at 11 bases. V lost 0 bases, J lost 6 bases, and 8 bases stayed unmatched. This CDR3 region has 16 residues. Germline lookup yields CDR1 SGHRS and CDR2 YFSETQ. The DNA of the CDR3 is TGCGCCAGCAGCTTGGTCTTTAGCGGGGGGGTAGTCGAGCAGTACTTC. The encoded protein is CASSLVFSGGVVEQYF.

The V and J genes are TRBV19 and TRBJ1-3; D unresolved. The V and J ends lost 3 bases and 3 bases respectively, with 15 bases between them. The CDR3 has 16 residues. Per the germline V gene, CDR1 is LNHDA and CDR2 is SQIVND (reference sequence). The CDR3: CASSIRRALGGNTIYF. DNA for the CDR3: TGTGCCAGTAGTATTCGTCGGGCCTTGGGTGGAAACACCATATATTTT.